Listed here are 30 T cell receptor beta chains from one sample, sequenced in a study of blood T cell repertoires in COVID-19. Only in-frame clones appear in the TCRdb table, and some are missing; sequencing was by immunoSEQ multiplex PCR. The sample comprises approximately 50,000 clones, approximately 85% of which are singletons, and around 6% rests with the top ten. The specimen sequenced was peripheral blood. The receptor set was obtained from a man aged 55 to 70 with acute or convalescent COVID-19.

This chain uses TRBV11-2 with TRBJ2-1, with 8 bases that match TRBD1. CDR1 and CDR2 from the germline V gene are SGHAT and FQNNGV. Unmatched junction bases numbered 8, after V lost 5 bases and J lost 2 bases. CDR3 length equals 16 residues. This CDR3 reads CASSARTGLTYNEQFF. The CDR3 bases are TGTGCCAGCAGCGCCAGGACAGGGCTCACCTACAATGAGCAGTTCTTC.

The chain recombines TRBV11-2 with TRBJ1-3; tentative D call: TRBD1 (6 bases). Looked up from germline, CDR1 is SGHAT and CDR2 is FQNNGV. The CDR3 runs 14 residues. V dropped 5 bases and J dropped 3 bases, with 11 bases sitting between them. In DNA form, the CDR3 reads TGTGCCAGCAGCCGCGACAGGAGTGGAAACACCATATATTTT. Its translation is CASSRDRSGNTIYF.

This clone occurred once. The chain uses TRBV18 and TRBJ1-3; D call uncertain. CDR1 KGHSH and CDR2 LQKENI come from the germline V gene. V lost 5 bases, J lost 2 bases, and 7 bases lay in between. The CDR3 has 13 residues. The CDR3 coding sequence is TGTGCCAGCTCAGAGGGTCCTGGAAACACCATATATTTT. Its translation is CASSEGPGNTIYF.

Written as DNA, the CDR3 is TGTGCCATCAGTGGCGGGAGGGTCCCCGGGGAGCTGTTTTTT. Residues: CAISGGRVPGELFF. This chain uses TRBV10-3 with TRBJ2-2; 9 nucleotides line up with TRBD2. Losses at the gene ends were 4 bases for V and 6 bases for J; bases not matched to a gene: 3. The CDR3 runs 14 residues. Germline CDR1 reads ENHRY; CDR2 reads SYGVKD.

As DNA, the CDR3 is TGTGCCACCAGCAGGGATACAGGGAGCTATGGCTACACCTTC. This encodes CATSRDTGSYGYTF. The chain combines TRBV15 with TRBJ1-2; D perhaps matches TRBD1 (6 bases). Trimming took off 3 bases at V and 4 bases at J, with 12 bases between the two ends. The germline CDR1 and CDR2 sequences are LNHNV and YYDKDF (reference sequence). This CDR3 spans 14 amino acids.

V is TRBV30 and J is TRBJ2-1; 15 positions match TRBD2. In germline, CDR1 is GTSNPN, CDR2 SVGIG (reference sequence). Trimming took 3 bases from V and 12 from J; bases not matched to a gene: 12. The CDR3 consists of 16 residues. The CDR3 protein is CAWSGLAGGLLTVQFF. In DNA form, the CDR3 reads TGTGCCTGGAGCGGACTAGCGGGAGGGCTTTTGACGGTGCAGTTCTTC.

The chain uses TRBV30 and TRBJ2-2; D might be TRBD2 (6 bases). Germline CDR1 is GTSNPN and CDR2 is SVGIG (reference sequence). Trimming shortened V by 0 bases and J by 2 bases, and 22 bases separated the two germline ends. The length of the CDR3 is 19 residues. The CDR3, as DNA: TGTGCCTGGAGTGTGAAGACGGTCCAGGGACTGAAAAACACCGGGGAGCTGTTTTTT. This gives the protein CAWSVKTVQGLKNTGELFF.

This chain connects TRBV27 to TRBJ2-3; 12 bases are a match to TRBD2. Germline V CDR1 and CDR2: MNHEY, SMNVEV (reference sequence). The trim removed 6 bases at V and 4 bases at J, leaving 5 bases unmatched. The CDR3 has 15 residues. CDR3: CASSETSGSADTQYF. The CDR3, as DNA: TGTGCCAGCAGCGAGACTAGCGGGAGCGCAGATACGCAGTATTTT.

The chain recombines TRBV28 with TRBJ2-3, with D unclear. The V end was cut by 3 bases, the J end by 6 bases, with 4 bases between. The CDR3 has 11 amino acids. The germline V gene encodes CDR1 MDHEN and CDR2 SYDVKM. In DNA form, the CDR3 reads TGTGCCAGCAGTTTTCAGGATACGCAGTATTTT. The encoded protein is CASSFQDTQYF.

The chain uses TRBV28 and TRBJ1-2; D might be TRBD1 (6 bases). V lost 7 bases to trimming and J lost 2 bases, with 11 bases between them. CDR1 and CDR2 from the germline V gene are MDHEN and SYDVKM. The CDR3 is 13 amino acids. The CDR3 region has the DNA TGTGCCAGCACCTATGACAGGAACTATGGCTACACCTTC. It yields the protein CASTYDRNYGYTF.

This clone showed up just a few times. V and J are TRBV2 and TRBJ2-7; D is possibly TRBD1 (6 bases). CDR3 length: 15 amino acids. Trimming left V 6 bases short and J 2 bases short, with 17 bases between. Germline assignment: CDR1 SNHLY and CDR2 FYNNEI. The CDR3 DNA reads TGTGCCAGCAGGGGACCCACAGGGCTCCCCTACGAGCAGTACTTC. Amino acids: CASRGPTGLPYEQYF.

The chain combines TRBV15 with TRBJ1-6; 9 bases match TRBD1. CDR1 and CDR2 from the germline V gene are LNHNV and YYDKDF (reference sequence). CDR3 length: 14 residues. The V gene end was trimmed by 4 bases and the J gene end by 7 bases; junction bases not matched to a gene: 2. The chain's CDR3 is CATSTDRGNSPLHF. The CDR3 coding sequence is TGTGCCACCAGCACGGACAGGGGAAATTCACCCCTCCACTTT. Supplemented by reference TRBV15 and TRBJ1-6, the full variable domain reads DAMVIQNPRYQVTQFGKPVTLSCSQTLNHNVMYWYQQKSSQAPKLLFHYYDKDFNNEADTPDNFQSRRPNTSFCFLDIRSPGLGDTAMYLCATSTDRGNSPLHFGNGTRLTVT.

The chain's CDR3 is CASSQGRTTGNTIYF. The CDR3 nucleotides are TGTGCCAGCAGCCAAGGGCGCACTACTGGAAACACCATATATTTT. The chain couples TRBV4-2 to TRBJ1-3; no definite D call. V shed 1 base and J shed 2 bases, with 9 bases lying between them. Germline loops: CDR1 LGHNA, CDR2 YNFKEQ. The CDR3 runs 15 residues.

As regards this clone: The junction shows a germline mismatch at one end, possibly a read error. This chain uses TRBV11-2 with TRBJ2-7, with 8 nucleotides matching TRBD1. The germline V gene has CDR1 SGHAT and CDR2 FQNNGV. This CDR3 has 12 amino acids. CDR3 loop: CASSLVGANRGF. CDR3 nucleotides: TGTGCCAGCAGCTTAGTCGGGGCAAACAGGGGGTTC.

This clone was observed a single time. This sequence joins TRBV5-1 and TRBJ2-5; 7 nucleotides line up with TRBD1. CDR3 length: 13 residues. CDR1 is SGHRS and CDR2 is YFSETQ in the germline V gene. Germline trimming cut 4 bases from V and 4 bases from J; bases unmatched to any gene: 4. The DNA of the CDR3 is TGCGCCAGCAGCCCGCGACAGGGAGAGACCCAGTACTTC. Translated, it gives CASSPRQGETQYF.

The chain combines TRBV9 with TRBJ2-2; the match to TRBD2 covers 12 bases. The CDR3 contains 17 residues. Unmatched junction bases numbered 0, after V lost 0 bases and J lost 0 bases. Germline loops: CDR1 SGDLS, CDR2 YYNGEE. The CDR3 here is CASSVASGRANTGELFF. The CDR3 nucleotides are TGTGCCAGCAGCGTAGCTAGCGGGAGGGCGAACACCGGGGAGCTGTTTTTT.

As concerns this clone: Compared with germline, one end of the junction differs, possibly owing to a read error. The same CDR3 can be traced to other DNA sequences in this sample. V usage is TRBV6-2 or TRBV6-3 and J usage is TRBJ2-7; TRBD1 aligns across 9 bases. The CDR3 has 14 amino acids. The germline gives CDR1 MNHEY, CDR2 SVGEGT. CDR3 DNA sequence: TGTGCTAGCAGTTACTTACAGGGGGCGGGCGAGCAGTACTTC. It yields the protein CASSYLQGAGEQYF.

The chain has TRBV18 and TRBJ1-5, with D maybe TRBD1 (6 bases). V dropped 6 bases and J dropped 5 bases, with 14 bases sitting between them. The CDR3 covers 14 residues. Germline V lookup: CDR1 KGHSH, CDR2 LQKENI. DNA for the CDR3: TGTGCCAGCTCCGACGGGGGGGCCCATCAGCCCCAGCATTTT. It yields the protein CASSDGGAHQPQHF.

The DNA of the CDR3 is TGTGCCAGCAGCTCAGAACAAGACAATCAGCCCCAGCATTTT. Protein sequence: CASSSEQDNQPQHF. V usage is TRBV7-9 and J usage is TRBJ1-5; D uncertain. Germline V gene sequence: CDR1 SEHNR, CDR2 FQNEAQ (reference sequence). The CDR3 is 14 amino acids. Trimming stripped 4 bases from V and 3 bases from J, with 10 bases between.

The chain employs TRBV18 and TRBJ2-2, with no clear D. CDR3 length equals 14 residues. Germline V lookup: CDR1 KGHSH, CDR2 LQKENI. V lost 0 bases, J lost 4 bases, and 6 bases lay in between. The CDR3, as DNA: TGTGCCAGCTCACCACCGAGCGTCACCGGGGAGCTGTTTTTT. Amino acid sequence: CASSPPSVTGELFF.

The chain is built from TRBV5-1 and TRBJ2-5, with 12 bases aligning to TRBD2. CDR3 length: 15 amino acids. The J segment lost 5 bases and the V segment lost 4 bases, leaving 6 bases of the junction unmatched. Germline loops: CDR1 SGHRS, CDR2 YFSETQ. CDR3 sequence (DNA): TGCGCCAGCAGCACGGGACTAGCGGGTGGTGAGACCCAGTACTTC. Translating gives CASSTGLAGGETQYF. Filled out from reference TRBV5-1 and TRBJ2-5, the complete variable domain reads KAGVTQTPRYLIKTRGQQVTLSCSPISGHRSVSWYQQTPGQGLQFLFEYFSETQRNKGNFPGRFSGRQFSNSRSEMNVSTLELGDSALYLCASSTGLAGGETQYFGPGTRLLVL.

The V gene is TRBV3-1 (or the pseudogene TRBV3-2), the J gene TRBJ1-1; the D gene is possibly TRBD1 (5 bases). This CDR3 region has 16 residues. Trimming pared 2 bases from V and 1 base from J, leaving 14 bases between. Germline-derived CDR1 and CDR2 are LGHDT and YNNKEL (reference sequence). The CDR3: CASSQRPEGPNTEAFF. CDR3 DNA sequence: TGTGCCAGCAGCCAACGTCCGGAGGGACCGAACACTGAAGCTTTCTTT.

The genes are TRBV5-1 and TRBJ2-1, with D perhaps matching TRBD2 (6 bases). Germline values: CDR1 SGHRS, CDR2 YFSETQ. V lost 8 bases, J lost 6 bases, and 21 bases lay in between. The CDR3 contains 15 residues. The CDR3 reads CASRIPGLHSNEQFF. The CDR3 coding sequence is TGCGCCAGTAGAATTCCGGGACTCCATTCCAATGAGCAGTTCTTC.

This sequence joins TRBV3-1 (or the pseudogene TRBV3-2) and TRBJ2-3, with a weak D call TRBD2 (5 bases). Deletions cut 1 base from V and 3 bases from J, with 17 bases between. The CDR3 has 17 amino acids. CDR1 and CDR2 (germline): LGHDT, YNNKEL (reference sequence). DNA for the CDR3: TGTGCCAGCAGCCAAGTCAGCGGACCTGGCCCAACAGATACGCAGTATTTT. It codes for CASSQVSGPGPTDTQYF.

This chain joins TRBV25-1 and TRBJ2-2, with 7 bases lining up with TRBD2. Trimming cost V 2 bases and J 4 bases; bases outside gene matches: 10. This CDR3 region has 17 residues. Germline-derived CDR1 and CDR2 are MGHDK and SYGVNS. This CDR3 reads CASSEPLGGGGTGELFF. CDR3 DNA: TGTGCCAGCAGTGAACCCCTTGGGGGGGGTGGCACCGGGGAGCTGTTTTTT.

V and J are TRBV19 and TRBJ1-3; D is ambiguous. The germline V gene has CDR1 LNHDA and CDR2 SQIVND (reference sequence). Trimming removed 6 bases at V and 0 bases at J, with 18 bases between. This CDR3 is built from 17 residues. CDR3 loop: CASRAKGGEFSGNTIYF. The DNA for the CDR3 is TGTGCCAGTAGGGCAAAAGGTGGGGAGTTCTCTGGAAACACCATATATTTT.

The chain employs TRBV10-3 and TRBJ1-4; no definite D call. The CDR3 is made up of 13 amino acids. Germline V gene lookup returns CDR1 ENHRY and CDR2 SYGVKD. In nucleotides, the CDR3 is TGTGGCACGGCTGAGGAGAATAATGAAAAACTGTTTTTT. This codes for CGTAEENNEKLFF.

The chain is built from TRBV28 and TRBJ1-3; perhaps TRBD1 as D (6 bases). The CDR3 runs to 14 residues. The V and J ends lost 6 bases and 5 bases respectively, with 14 bases between them. The V gene's germline CDR1 is MDHEN and CDR2 SYDVKM. CDR3 protein: CASRPGTMRNTIYF. Here the CDR3 DNA reads TGTGCCAGCAGACCCGGGACAATGCGAAACACCATATATTTT. Full variable domain (rest looked up from reference TRBV28 and TRBJ1-3): DVKVTQSSRYLVKRTGEKVFLECVQDMDHENMFWYRQDPGLGLRLIYFSYDVKMKEKGDIPEGYSVSREKKERFSLILESASTNQTSMYLCASRPGTMRNTIYFGEGSWLTVV.

The chain joins TRBV5-1 to TRBJ2-2; D unresolved. Trimming left V 0 bases short and J 5 bases short, with 5 bases between. Germline CDR1 SGHRS, CDR2 YFSETQ. This CDR3 contains 13 residues. The CDR3 here is CASSLVLTGELFF. The CDR3 bases are TGCGCCAGCAGCTTGGTACTAACCGGGGAGCTGTTTTTT.

As to this clone: Because the CDR3's place on the DNA is in doubt, the DNA is left out and the CDR3 is given as listed by TCRdb. V gene TRBV27 combines with J gene TRBJ2-7; TRBD1, as called in the table, went unchecked against the DNA. The CDR3 region is 15 residues in length, termini included. CDR1 is MNHEY and CDR2 is SMNVEV in the germline V gene (reference sequence). CDR3 in amino acids: CASSSSTASSYEQYF.